A single sample gave rise to the 24 T cell receptor beta chains below, sequenced in a study of blood T cell repertoires in COVID-19. Libraries were prepared by immunoSEQ multiplex PCR; TCRdb keeps only in-frame clonotypes and omits some of them. The table includes about 200,000 clones, approximately 90% detected once. Material: peripheral blood. These receptors were taken from a man between 25 and 39 years old with acute or convalescent COVID-19.

The rearrangement joins TRBV5-1 to TRBJ1-6; 8 bases align to TRBD1. With V trimmed by 2 bases and J by 6 bases, 10 bases remained unmatched. Germline V CDR1 and CDR2: SGHRS, YFSETQ. This CDR3 has 17 residues. The DNA for the CDR3 is TGCGCCAGCAGCTTTACTCGACAGGGGTCGATTAATTCACCCCTCCACTTT. The encoded protein is CASSFTRQGSINSPLHF. Drawing the rest from reference TRBV5-1 and TRBJ1-6, the complete variable domain is KAGVTQTPRYLIKTRGQQVTLSCSPISGHRSVSWYQQTPGQGLQFLFEYFSETQRNKGNFPGRFSGRQFSNSRSEMNVSTLELGDSALYLCASSFTRQGSINSPLHFGNGTRLTVT.

This clone showed up just once. This chain connects TRBV14 to TRBJ2-1, with TRBD2 identical over 14 bases. Germline values: CDR1 SGHDN, CDR2 FVKESK. CDR3 length: 17 residues. The junction had 7 bases not matched to a gene; V was cut back by 0 bases and J by 9 bases. CDR3 region: CASSQERLAGGPGEQFF. Here the CDR3 DNA reads TGTGCCAGCAGCCAAGAGCGACTAGCGGGAGGGCCTGGTGAGCAGTTCTTC.

The chain combines TRBV23-1 with TRBJ1-4; 9 bases line up with TRBD1. TRBV23-1 is labeled an ORF, and its function is uncertain. CDR3 length: 18 residues. With V trimmed by 2 bases and J by 7 bases, 14 bases remained unmatched. The CDR3 region has the DNA TGCGCCAGCAGTCAAATCCTCCGTAGGGACAGGGCGGGTGAAAAACTGTTTTTT. It yields the protein CASSQILRRDRAGEKLFF.

This clone appeared once. This sequence joins TRBV25-1 and TRBJ2-1; maybe TRBD2 (7 bases). The V gene's germline CDR1 is MGHDK and CDR2 SYGVNS. The germline V and J ends were trimmed by 6 bases and 7 bases, with 13 bases remaining between them. The CDR3 extends over 13 amino acids. The chain's CDR3 is CASRAGALNEQFF. CDR3 sequence (DNA): TGTGCCAGCAGGGCGGGGGCCCTAAATGAGCAGTTCTTC.

This chain uses TRBV10-3 with TRBJ1-2, with TRBD1 as a possible D gene (6 bases). Per the germline V gene, CDR1 is ENHRY and CDR2 is SYGVKD. Trimming removed 8 bases from V and 8 bases from J, with 18 bases in between. The CDR3 covers 13 residues. CDR3 nucleotide sequence: TGTGCCATCTCGGGCCCAGGGGCTGAAGGCTACACCTTC. Protein: CAISGPGAEGYTF.

This chain connects TRBV10-3 to TRBJ1-1; TRBD1 matches at 8 bases. Germline V gene sequence: CDR1 ENHRY, CDR2 SYGVKD. This CDR3 spans 17 amino acids. J was trimmed by 5 bases and V by 10 bases; bases with no gene match: 21. The CDR3 bases are TGTGCCACGACCGGACAGGGCCTTGGGGGTTGGATGACTGAAGCTTTCTTT. This gives the protein CATTGQGLGGWMTEAFF.

This sequence joins TRBV5-1 and TRBJ1-1; D perhaps matches TRBD1 (5 bases). V was cut by 0 bases and J by 9 bases, with 6 bases left in between. CDR1 SGHRS and CDR2 YFSETQ come from the germline V gene. The CDR3 is made up of 11 amino acids. CDR3 DNA sequence: TGCGCCAGCAGCTTGGGACAGCAAGCTTTCTTT. Its protein is CASSLGQQAFF.

V gene TRBV19 combines with J gene TRBJ2-7; 9 bases line up with TRBD1. V trimming: 3 bases; J trimming: 0 bases; junction bases outside the gene matches: 3. This CDR3 is 15 amino acids long. From germline, CDR1 is LNHDA and CDR2 SQIVND (reference sequence). CDR3 sequence (DNA): TGTGCCAGTAGTATTCAGACAGGGGGCTCCTACGAGCAGTACTTC. It codes for CASSIQTGGSYEQYF.

V usage is TRBV29-1 and J usage is TRBJ2-1; D perhaps matches TRBD2 (6 bases). Germline V gene sequence: CDR1 SQVTM, CDR2 ANQGSEA. The CDR3 totals 13 residues. This CDR3 is CTHSGSSYNEQFF. The CDR3 DNA reads TGCACCCATTCCGGGAGCTCCTACAATGAGCAGTTCTTC.

The chain employs TRBV6-5 and TRBJ2-3; maybe TRBD2 (5 bases). V lost 6 bases, J lost 3 bases, and 13 bases lay in between. From germline, CDR1 is MNHEY and CDR2 SVGAGI. This CDR3 has 14 amino acids. The CDR3 nucleotides are TGTGCCAGCAGCCCGAGGGCATTGACAGATACGCAGTATTTT. Protein product: CASSPRALTDTQYF.

V and J are TRBV7-9 and TRBJ1-4, with 9 nucleotides matching TRBD1. Trimming cost V 7 bases and J 7 bases; bases outside gene matches: 7. CDR1 is SEHNR, CDR2 FQNEAQ, per germline (reference sequence). There are 14 residues in the CDR3. CDR3 residues: CASTLQGASEKLFF. The CDR3 DNA reads TGTGCCAGCACCCTACAGGGGGCGAGTGAAAAACTGTTTTTT.

V usage is TRBV5-1 and J usage is TRBJ2-4; 7 nucleotides match TRBD1. Trimming took 4 bases from V and 4 from J; bases not matched to a gene: 8. This CDR3 has 15 residues. The V gene's germline CDR1 is SGHRS and CDR2 YFSETQ. CDR3 amino acids: CASSPGGPVKNIQYF. In DNA form, the CDR3 reads TGCGCCAGCAGCCCAGGGGGTCCCGTAAAAAACATTCAGTACTTC.

The V gene is TRBV29-1, the J gene TRBJ2-5; a weak D match, TRBD2 (6 bases). The CDR3 consists of 14 residues. Germline loops: CDR1 SQVTM, CDR2 ANQGSEA. V lost 7 bases, J lost 5 bases, and 20 bases lay in between. The CDR3 sequence is CSASRDWVSETQYF. The CDR3 DNA follows: TGCAGCGCAAGCAGGGACTGGGTATCGGAGACCCAGTACTTC.

With respect to this clone: The junction departs from germline at one end; a sequencing error may be responsible. The chain recombines TRBV28 with TRBJ1-2, with unresolved D. The length of the CDR3 is 13 residues. Germline values: CDR1 MDHEN, CDR2 SYDVKM. In nucleotides, the CDR3 is TGTGCCAGCACCTTCCGTCACGCGTCGGACTGCGCCTTC. Translating gives CASTFRHASDCAF.

The genes are TRBV3-1 (or the pseudogene TRBV3-2) and TRBJ2-2; D call uncertain. The germline gives CDR1 LGHDT, CDR2 YNNKEL (reference sequence). This CDR3 is 14 amino acids long. V dropped 1 base and J dropped 0 bases, with 3 bases sitting between them. The CDR3, as DNA: TGTGCCAGCAGCCAAGTCGCGAACACCGGGGAGCTGTTTTTT. Its translation is CASSQVANTGELFF.

This chain connects TRBV5-1 to TRBJ2-1; 9 bases agree with TRBD2. After removal of 7 bases from V and 5 bases from J, the junction contained 13 bases not matched to a gene. Germline lookup yields CDR1 SGHRS and CDR2 YFSETQ. The CDR3 covers 16 residues. The CDR3 region is CASRVFRLAGNNEQFF. CDR3 DNA: TGCGCCAGCCGTGTCTTTCGGCTAGCGGGAAACAATGAGCAGTTCTTC.

J is TRBJ1-5 and V is TRBV3-1 (or the pseudogene TRBV3-2), with a tentative D call TRBD1 (5 bases). V lost 1 base, J lost 10 bases, and 11 bases lay in between. Germline loops: CDR1 LGHDT, CDR2 YNNKEL (reference sequence). This CDR3 spans 13 amino acids. CDR3 sequence (DNA): TGTGCCAGCAGCCAAGGGCACCAGGGCCCCCAGCATTTT. Translation gives CASSQGHQGPQHF.

The rearrangement joins TRBV24-1 to TRBJ2-1, with 8 bases lining up with TRBD2. The CDR3 runs 20 residues. V shed 2 bases and J 2 bases; nucleotides not matched to a gene: 16. Germline assignment: CDR1 KGHDR and CDR2 SFDVKD. The CDR3 reads CATSDSFYSGNGGAYNEQFF. The CDR3 DNA sequence: TGTGCCACCAGTGATTCCTTTTATAGCGGGAACGGTGGGGCCTACAATGAGCAGTTCTTC.

The sample holds one count of this clone. This chain uses TRBV11-2 with TRBJ1-6, with 12 bases that match TRBD1. J lost 9 bases, V lost 2 bases, and 2 bases had no gene match. CDR3 size: 15 residues. The germline V gene has CDR1 SGHAT and CDR2 FQNNGV. CDR3: CASSLPGQGASPLHF. The CDR3 DNA reads TGTGCCAGCAGCTTACCGGGACAGGGGGCTTCACCCCTCCACTTT.

The chain employs TRBV7-3 and TRBJ2-3; 8 bases fit TRBD2. The junction had 3 bases not matched to a gene; V was cut back by 2 bases and J by 2 bases. The CDR3 is 15 amino acids. Germline lookup yields CDR1 SGHTA and CDR2 FQGTGA. CDR3 in DNA: TGTGCCAGCAGCTTAGCGGGGGGCGTCACAGATACGCAGTATTTT. Translated: CASSLAGGVTDTQYF.

The chain employs TRBV24-1 and TRBJ2-1; D call uncertain. Trimming removed 1 base from V and 9 bases from J, with 6 bases in between. Germline CDR1 is KGHDR and CDR2 is SFDVKD. The CDR3 totals 12 residues. In DNA form, the CDR3 reads TGTGCCACCAGTGATTTTTCCGGTGAGCAGTTCTTC. Translation gives CATSDFSGEQFF.

The J gene is TRBJ2-5, the V gene TRBV7-3; D is possibly TRBD2 (5 bases). Germline assignment: CDR1 SGHTA and CDR2 FQGTGA. The CDR3 loop spans 13 amino acids. Trimming took 5 bases from V and 5 from J, leaving 12 bases between them. CDR3 sequence: CASSPQRGETQYF. CDR3 DNA: TGTGCCAGCAGCCCCCAACGCGGGGAGACCCAGTACTTC.

The V and J genes are TRBV7-3 and TRBJ2-1; TRBD1 agrees at 7 bases. Unmatched junction bases numbered 8, after V lost 5 bases and J lost 4 bases. The CDR3 spans 15 residues. In germline, CDR1 is SGHTA, CDR2 FQGTGA. This CDR3 is CASSLGDRNYNEQFF. The DNA of the CDR3 is TGTGCCAGCAGCCTGGGGGACAGAAATTACAATGAGCAGTTCTTC.

The rearrangement uses TRBV11-2 and TRBJ1-2; TRBD1 agrees at 10 bases. The CDR3 totals 15 residues. Germline loops: CDR1 SGHAT, CDR2 FQNNGV. V was pared by 2 bases and J by 5 bases, with 5 bases of the junction left unmatched. The CDR3 DNA is TGTGCCAGCAGCTTAAGGGACAGGGGTCTTTATGGCTACACCTTC. Its protein is CASSLRDRGLYGYTF. The complete variable domain, with remaining parts taken from reference TRBV11-2 and TRBJ1-2, reads EAGVAQSPRYKIIEKRQSVAFWCNPISGHATLYWYQQILGQGPKLLIQFQNNGVVDDSQLPKDRFSAERLKGVDSTLKIQPAKLEDSAVYLCASSLRDRGLYGYTFGSGTRLTVV.